This T cell receptor beta chain was identified during a study of identical twins. Germline CDR1 KGHSH, CDR2 LQKENI. This CDR3 comprises 17 residues. The trim removed 4 bases at V and 7 bases at J, leaving 13 bases unmatched. In its sample, this clonotype was seen a few times. TCRdb reprocessed the 5' RACE reads with MiXCR, giving one entry per CDR3 protein. The table lists 450,000 to 650,000 distinct CDR3 sequences, around 15% of them singletons. This sample was shared with a second study, whose subject was yellow fever vaccine responses in identical twins.

Specimen: CD4+ T cells sorted from blood. The gene calls are TRBV18 and TRBJ2-7; TRBD2 aligns across 13 bases. The sequence was collected from a woman under 30 in good health. CDR3 bases: TGTGCCAGCTCACTACAATCCGGGACTAGCGGGACGAGGGAGCAGTACTTC. Translating it yields CASSLQSGTSGTREQYF.